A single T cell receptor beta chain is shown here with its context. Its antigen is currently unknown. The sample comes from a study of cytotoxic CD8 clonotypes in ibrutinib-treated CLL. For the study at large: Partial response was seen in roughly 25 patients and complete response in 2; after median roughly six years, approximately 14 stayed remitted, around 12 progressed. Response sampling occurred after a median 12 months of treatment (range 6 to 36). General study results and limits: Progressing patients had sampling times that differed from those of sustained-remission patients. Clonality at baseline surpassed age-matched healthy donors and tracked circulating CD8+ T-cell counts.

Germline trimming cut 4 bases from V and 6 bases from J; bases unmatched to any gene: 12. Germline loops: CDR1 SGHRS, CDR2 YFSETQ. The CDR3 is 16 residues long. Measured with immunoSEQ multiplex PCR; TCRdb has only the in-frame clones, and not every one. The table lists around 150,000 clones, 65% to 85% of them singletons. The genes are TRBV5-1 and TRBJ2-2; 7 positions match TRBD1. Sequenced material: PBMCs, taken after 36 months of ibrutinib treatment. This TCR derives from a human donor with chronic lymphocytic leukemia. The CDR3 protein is CASSQSYRGVAGELFF. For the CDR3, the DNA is TGCGCCAGCAGCCAGAGTTACAGGGGAGTCGCCGGGGAGCTGTTTTTT.